Shown below are 5 T cell receptor beta chains from a single sample sequenced in a study of regulatory T cells in long-lasting Graves disease. Researchers made TCR beta libraries by using iRepertoire HTBI primers and running Arm-PCR on CDR3 regions. TCRdb re-called the multiplex PCR reads with MiXCR, one entry per CDR3 protein. Of around 430,000 distinct CDR3 sequences in the sample, under 25% were seen once. The time point is: persistent/refractory GD, antithyroid drugs over 5 years with positive TRAb. Following extraction of RNA from PBMCs, that RNA was used to make the TCR library. This specimen was peripheral blood mononuclear cells (PBMCs), taken when the disease was refractory, from a patient treated with antithyroid drugs. The receptors originated from a female donor with Graves disease.

This clonotype was picked up many times. The chain employs TRBV13 and TRBJ2-5; D is uncertain. Trimming took off 3 bases at V and 5 bases at J, with 10 bases between the two ends. Germline lookup yields CDR1 PRHDT and CDR2 FYEKMQ (reference sequence). The length of the CDR3 is 13 residues. As DNA, the CDR3 is TGTGCCAGCAGCTTGAAGGGATGGGAGACCCAGTACTTC. Its protein product is CASSLKGWETQYF.

This clonotype was observed at least ten times. This chain joins TRBV14 and TRBJ2-5; possible D gene TRBD2, 5 bases. Trimming pared 1 base from V and 4 bases from J, leaving 19 bases between. CDR1 is SGHDN, CDR2 FVKESK, per germline. This CDR3 is 17 amino acids long. CDR3 coding DNA: TGTGCCAGCAGCCAAGGGTTGCGAGGACTCATGTCAGAGACCCAGTACTTC. This sequence encodes CASSQGLRGLMSETQYF.

This clonotype was recorded at least ten times. The chain employs TRBV2 and TRBJ1-1; perhaps TRBD1 as D (6 bases). The V gene's germline CDR1 is SNHLY and CDR2 FYNNEI. The CDR3 contains 13 residues. Trimming removed 8 bases at V and 1 base at J, with 11 bases between. The DNA for the CDR3 is TGTGCCAGCCTTGGACAGCCGAACACTGAAGCTTTCTTT. Its protein is CASLGQPNTEAFF.

J is TRBJ1-2 and V is TRBV6-5; D is possibly TRBD1 (5 bases). Trimming removed 0 bases from V and 3 bases from J, with 14 bases in between. The CDR3 runs to 16 residues. Looked up from germline, CDR1 is MNHEY and CDR2 is SVGAGI. The CDR3 reads CASSYSLGGKDYGYTF. The CDR3 DNA reads as TGTGCCAGCAGTTACTCCCTCGGGGGAAAGGACTATGGCTACACCTTC.

Many counts were recorded for this clonotype. The chain employs TRBV29-1 and TRBJ1-2; a possible D gene is TRBD1 (6 bases). Trimming left V 6 bases short and J 6 bases short, with 14 bases between. CDR3 length: 12 residues. Germline loops: CDR1 SQVTM, CDR2 ANQGSEA. Written as DNA, the CDR3 is TGCAGCGTCTCCAGGGGTTTAGATGGCTACACCTTC. Protein sequence: CSVSRGLDGYTF.